A selection of T cell receptor beta chains follows, all from one sample in a study of breast tumors, draining lymph nodes, adjacent tissues. TCRdb reanalysed the multiplex PCR reads using MiXCR and keeps one entry per CDR3 protein. The table lists about 230,000 distinct CDR3 sequences, approximately 29% of them singletons. The sample was axillary lymph node tissue. All receptors derive from a female donor with breast cancer. Some clones in this sample may be carry-over from other donors' samples. Both conserved end residues are part of each CDR3. A D gene is named only where the DNA matches it firmly. Not all rows give a size; the values are once, few, many and, for expanded clones, a class.

v_gene	d_gene	abundance	j_gene	CDR3aa	CDR3nt
TRBV27	.	many	TRBJ2-2	CASSFTRASGTGELFF	TGTGCCAGCAGTTTTACGAGGGCATCGGGGACCGGGGAGCTGTTTTTT
TRBV5-1	TRBD2	many	TRBJ2-3	CASSRRTSGFTDTQYF	TGCGCCAGCAGCCGAAGGACTAGCGGGTTCACAGATACGCAGTATTTT
TRBV6-2/TRBV6-3	TRBD2	.	TRBJ2-4	CASTHAKREGRAKNIQYF	TGTGCCAGCACCCACGCCAAGCGGGAGGGTCGAGCCAAAAACATTCAGTACTTC
TRBV19	.	once	TRBJ2-3	CASSIRGGPTSTDTQYF	TGTGCCAGTAGTATACGGGGCGGACCCACTAGCACAGATACGCAGTATTTT
TRBV6-2/TRBV6-3	.	many	TRBJ1-2	CASTAIGEGRGYTF	TGTGCCAGCACCGCCATCGGGGAAGGGCGAGGCTACACCTTC
TRBV3-1	.	many	TRBJ2-5	CASSQVGLQETQYF	TGTGCCAGCAGCCAAGTAGGCCTGCAAGAGACCCAGTACTTC
TRBV19	TRBD1	many	TRBJ1-2	CASSIYEGQGVDYGYTF	TGTGCCAGTAGTATATACGAGGGACAGGGGGTTGACTATGGCTACACCTTC
TRBV4-1	TRBD2	many	TRBJ2-5	CASSQAETSGRKTQYF	TGCGCCAGCAGCCAAGCGGAGACTAGCGGGAGAAAGACCCAGTACTTC
TRBV5-5	TRBD2	.	TRBJ2-7	CASSIGASGGPYEQYF	TGTGCCAGCAGCATAGGGGCTAGCGGAGGCCCCTACGAGCAGTACTTC
TRBV4-3	.	many	TRBJ1-4	CASSQDDGYDEKLFF	TGCGCCAGCAGCCAAGATGATGGGTACGATGAAAAACTGTTTTTT
TRBV2	.	.	TRBJ2-1	CASSPGLYNEQSF	TGTGCCAGCAGTCCGGGACTTTACAATGAGCAGTCCTTC
TRBV19	TRBD1	many	TRBJ2-1	CASSISPGQGNEQFF	TGTGCCAGTAGTATATCCCCGGGACAGGGGAATGAGCAGTTCTTC
TRBV5-4	.	.	TRBJ1-2	CASTNTGTTLNYGYTF	TGTGCCAGCACCAACACCGGGACAACACTCAACTATGGCTACACCTTC
TRBV20-1	.	few	TRBJ1-1	CSAPPGPAMNTEAFF	TGCAGTGCTCCTCCGGGACCGGCTATGAACACTGAAGCTTTCTTT
TRBV5-5	.	many	TRBJ1-2	CASSLGGLSYGYTF	TGTGCCAGCAGCTTGGGGGGACTTAGCTATGGCTACACCTTC
TRBV7-3	.	.	TRBJ1-6	CASSWGGRTGDSPLHF	TGTGCCAGCAGTTGGGGAGGGAGGACCGGGGATTCACCCCTCCACTTT
TRBV4-1	.	.	TRBJ2-2	CASSQDPQVGFGELFF	TGCGCCAGCAGCCAAGATCCGCAGGTGGGGTTCGGGGAGCTGTTTTTT
TRBV6-6	.	many	TRBJ2-6	CASSPPGANVLTF	TGTGCCAGCAGTCCCCCTGGGGCCAACGTCCTGACTTTC
TRBV5-8	.	many	TRBJ2-4	CASSLEPAQNIQYF	TGTGCCAGCAGCTTAGAGCCGGCTCAAAACATTCAGTACTTC
TRBV12-3/TRBV12-4	.	many	TRBJ2-3	CASRHSTDTQYF	TGTGCCAGCAGACACAGCACAGATACGCAGTATTTT
TRBV7-2	.	many	TRBJ1-3	CASSLGVSGNTIYF	TGTGCCAGCAGCTTAGGAGTCTCTGGAAACACCATATATTTT
TRBV3-1	TRBD2	many	TRBJ2-1	CASSSGLTSSYNEQFF	TGTGCCAGCAGCTCGGGACTAACCAGCTCCTACAATGAGCAGTTCTTC
TRBV11-2	TRBD2	few	TRBJ2-3	CASSLGGGRGKDTQYF	TGTGCCAGCAGCTTAGGGGGCGGGAGGGGCAAGGATACGCAGTATTTT
TRBV24-1	.	.	TRBJ1-6	CATSDGGGGIRHNSPLHF	TGTGCCACCAGTGACGGGGGGGGGGGGATTCGCCATAATTCACCCCTCCACTTT
TRBV20-1	.	many	TRBJ1-2	CSARRSRWGAHYGYTF	TGCAGTGCTAGACGTTCGAGGTGGGGGGCCCACTATGGCTACACCTTC
TRBV20-1	.	.	TRBJ2-7	CSDQTAGVFYEQYF	TGCAGTGATCAGACAGCTGGCGTGTTCTACGAGCAGTACTTC
TRBV20-1	.	many	TRBJ2-1	CSAYRAGNEQFF	TGCAGTGCTTACAGGGCGGGCAATGAGCAGTTCTTC
TRBV2	TRBD1	few	TRBJ1-3	CASSEGTGATIYF	TGTGCCAGCAGCGAGGGGACAGGGGCCACCATATATTTT
TRBV20-1	TRBD2	many	TRBJ2-3	CSARGEAGGADTQYF	TGCAGTGCTAGGGGAGAAGCGGGAGGGGCAGATACGCAGTATTTT
TRBV27	TRBD1	few	TRBJ2-1	CASSLKAGTGNNEQFF	TGTGCCAGCAGTTTAAAGGCCGGGACAGGTAACAATGAGCAGTTCTTC
TRBV29-1	.	.	TRBJ2-5	CSVGEGQTQCF	TGCAGCGTTGGCGAGGGGCAGACCCAGTGCTTC
TRBV9	.	many	TRBJ2-1	CASSVQFDNEQFF	TGTGCCAGCAGCGTCCAGTTCGACAATGAGCAGTTCTTC
TRBV5-1	TRBD1	many	TRBJ2-2	CASSSRITGGNSGELFF	TGCGCCAGCAGCTCACGGATAACAGGGGGCAACAGCGGGGAGCTGTTTTTT
TRBV7-2	.	.	TRBJ2-7	CASSFYICSAQSGSDEQYF	.
TRBV2	.	many	TRBJ2-7	CASRGRDLPHEQYF	TGTGCCAGCAGGGGCCGGGACCTTCCCCACGAGCAGTACTTC
TRBV6-1	.	.	TRBJ2-1	CASRWDGGGNNEQFF	TGTGCCAGCAGATGGGACGGCGGAGGGAACAATGAGCAGTTCTTC
TRBV19	.	many	TRBJ2-5	CASSIGGEETQYF	TGTGCCAGTAGTATTGGGGGAGAGGAGACCCAGTACTTC
TRBV6-2/TRBV6-3	.	many	TRBJ2-7	CASSQNVVGSDEQYF	TGTGCCAGCAGCCAAAACGTAGTGGGTTCGGACGAGCAGTACTTC
TRBV19	.	.	TRBJ1-1	CASSISQGRNTEAFF	TGTGCCAGTAGTATATCCCAGGGCAGGAACACTGAAGCTTTCTTT
TRBV3-1	.	few	TRBJ2-3	CASSLLLGGGADTQYF	TGTGCCAGCAGCCTCCTCCTAGGGGGAGGGGCAGATACGCAGTATTTT
TRBV10-3	.	many	TRBJ2-2	CAIRQTNTGELFF	TGTGCCATCCGACAGACGAACACCGGGGAGCTGTTTTTT
TRBV27	TRBD1	.	TRBJ2-1	CASSLPYRGTSELIF	TGTGCCAGCAGTTTACCGTACAGGGGCACCTCAGAGCTGATCTTC
TRBV7-3	.	many	TRBJ2-3	CASSPWDSDPSTDTQYF	TGTGCCAGCAGCCCATGGGACTCCGACCCTAGCACAGATACGCAGTATTTT